This T cell receptor (beta chain) was found in a study of OX40 agonist ivuxolimab in advanced cancers. With regard to the full study: The costimulatory receptor OX40 (CD134) was targeted by ivuxolimab, a fully human IgG2 agonistic monoclonal antibody. Intravenous ivuxolimab was administered to patients every 2 weeks at six dose levels: 0.01, 0.1, 0.3, 1.5, 3 and 10 mg/kg. Among the roughly 52 dose-escalation patients, around 19 had hepatocellular carcinoma, some 15 melanoma, 9 renal cell carcinoma and 9 head and neck cancer. A male proportion of 82.7% and a mean age of approximately 58 years, ranging from roughly 23 to 85, were recorded for the dose-escalation cohort. Prior anti-PD-1, anti-PD-L1 or anti-CTLA-4 therapy was permitted, and checkpoint inhibitors had been received by less than 45% of dose-escalation patients. Partial responses occurred in three dose-escalation patients, of whom one had hepatocellular carcinoma and two had cutaneous melanoma. The point of sequencing TCRbeta in the periphery was to test whether ivuxolimab changed TCR sequence diversity and drove clonal T-cell expansion. The monotherapy dose-escalation portion (N of about 49 patients) of the phase I ivuxolimab trial is reported in the paper. Paper-wide results and their limitations: In partial responders in the 0.1-3.0 mg/kg groups, normalized peripheral clonal expansion was found to be among the lowest, especially among CD8+ T cells. Low levels of normalized T-cell clonal expansion were also seen in some patients who did not respond. The antigen specificity of the peripheral T cells that underwent clonal expansion was not determined. At doses of 0.1 to 3.0 mg/kg, clonal expansion of both CD4+ and CD8+ T cells in blood was seen between baseline and week 6. After ivuxolimab, expanded clones were on average more numerous among CD8+ T cells than among CD4+ T cells.

Concerning this clone: Its antigen is not yet known. There are no base qualities to consult, and no much larger clone falls within one base.

Genomic DNA was extracted from sorted cells for sequencing of the TCRbeta CDR3 region. The immunoSEQ Assay was used for sequencing of TCRbeta CDR3 regions. As stored in TCRdb, this immuneACCESS dataset retains in-frame rearrangements with V and J assigned. A fraction of the clones does not appear; measured against another copy, unresolved V genes explain less than half of the discrepancy, and the remainder lacks a known reason. The sample records roughly 8,600 clones, about 80% of which are singletons. The ten largest clones add up to 17% of the sample. The CDR3, from cysteine to phenylalanine, totals 16 residues. Only the CDR3 DNA stays, 48 bases, in frame from base 1. Looking up the germline V gene yields CDR1 MDHEN and CDR2 SYDVKM. V has 2 bases trimmed and J has 1 base trimmed; junction bases matching no gene number 5. Patients with autoimmune disease history or receiving systemic immunosuppression were excluded from the trial. Peripheral blood for TCR sequencing was drawn from every dose cohort at baseline, at cycle 4 day 1 and at cycle 7 day 1. Samples were obtained from an open-label, multicenter, first-in-human phase I dose-escalation trial of ivuxolimab. Adults with locally advanced or metastatic melanoma, renal cell carcinoma, hepatocellular carcinoma or head and neck squamous cell carcinoma were enrolled in the trial. CD4+ and CD8+ T cells were sorted separately from peripheral blood before TCR sequencing.

Here the sequenced sample was CD4+ or CD8+ T cells sorted from blood, taken in a trial of the OX40 agonist ivuxolimab. Recombination connected TRBV28 to TRBJ2-7; TRBD2 lines up with 10 middle nucleotides. This receptor was taken from an adult with an advanced solid tumor such as melanoma, head and neck, liver or kidney cancer. The CDR3 region reads CASSLGLTSGSYEQYF. The DNA is TGTGCCAGCAGTTTAGGTTTGACTAGCGGGTCCTACGAGCAGTACTTC.